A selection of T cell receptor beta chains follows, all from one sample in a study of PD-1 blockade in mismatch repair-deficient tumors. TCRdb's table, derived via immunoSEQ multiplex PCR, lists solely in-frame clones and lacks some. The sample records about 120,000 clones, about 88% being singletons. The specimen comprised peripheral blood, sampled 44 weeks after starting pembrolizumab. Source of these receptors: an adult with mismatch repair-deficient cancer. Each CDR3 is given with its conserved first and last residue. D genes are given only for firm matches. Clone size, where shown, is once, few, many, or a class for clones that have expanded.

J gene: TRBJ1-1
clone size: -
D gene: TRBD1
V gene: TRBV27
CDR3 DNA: TGTGCCAGCAGTTTAAGCGGGACAGGGTGGAACACTGAAGCTTTCTTT
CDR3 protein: CASSLSGTGWNTEAFF

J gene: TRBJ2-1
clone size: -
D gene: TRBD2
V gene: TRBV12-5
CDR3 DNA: TGTGCTAGTGGTTTGGTACCGGGAGCGGGAGCTGTCAATGAGCAGTTCTTC
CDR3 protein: CASGLVPGAGAVNEQFF

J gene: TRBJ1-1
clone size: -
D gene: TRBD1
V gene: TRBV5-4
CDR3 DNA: TGTGCCAGCAGCCAAGATTCTGCAGGACAGGGTCGGACTGAAGCTTTCTTT
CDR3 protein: CASSQDSAGQGRTEAFF

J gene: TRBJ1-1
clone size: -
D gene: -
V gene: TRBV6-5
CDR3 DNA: TGTGCCAGCAGCTCGGACCAGGGGACTGAAGCTTTCTTT
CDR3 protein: CASSSDQGTEAFF

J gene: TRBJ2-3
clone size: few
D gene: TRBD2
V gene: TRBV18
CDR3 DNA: TGTGCCAGCTCACCATGGACTTTAACCGGGACTAGCGGGACCACAGATACGCAGTATTTT
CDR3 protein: CASSPWTLTGTSGTTDTQYF

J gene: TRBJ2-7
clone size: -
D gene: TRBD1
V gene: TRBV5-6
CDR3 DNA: TGTGCCAGCAACAGACAGGGGGCCTACGAGCAGTACTTC
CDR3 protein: CASNRQGAYEQYF

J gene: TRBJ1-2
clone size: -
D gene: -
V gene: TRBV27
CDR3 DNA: TGTGCCAGCAGCGGAATCCAGCAGGGCCTTTTTAACTATGGCTACACCTTC
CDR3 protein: CASSGIQQGLFNYGYTF

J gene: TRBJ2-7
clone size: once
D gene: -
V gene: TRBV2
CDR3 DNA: TGTGCCACCGACAGGTCGGGAGGTACCTACGAGCAGTACTTC
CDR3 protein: CATDRSGGTYEQYF

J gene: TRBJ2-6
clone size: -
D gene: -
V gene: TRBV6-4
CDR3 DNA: TGTGCCAGCAGACCCTCTGGGGCCAACGTCCTGACTTTC
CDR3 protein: CASRPSGANVLTF

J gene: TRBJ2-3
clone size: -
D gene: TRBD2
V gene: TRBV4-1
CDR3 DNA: TGCGCCAGCAGCCAAGGGCCCGCGGGAGGAGTCACAGATACGCAGTATTTT
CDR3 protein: CASSQGPAGGVTDTQYF

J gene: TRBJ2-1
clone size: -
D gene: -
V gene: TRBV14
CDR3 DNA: TGTGCCAGCAGCCAAGTCGGGAGTAGCGACAATGAGCAGTTCTTC
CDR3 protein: CASSQVGSSDNEQFF

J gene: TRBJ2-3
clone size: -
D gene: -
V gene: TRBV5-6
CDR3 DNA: TGTGCCAGCAGCTTGGGTCGCGGCCTCCTGGTGGATACGCAGTATTTT
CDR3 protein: CASSLGRGLLVDTQYF

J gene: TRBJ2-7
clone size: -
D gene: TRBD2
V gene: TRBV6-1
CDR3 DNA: TGTGCCAGCAATGGACTAGCGGCAAGAACCTACGAGCAGTACTTC
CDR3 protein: CASNGLAARTYEQYF

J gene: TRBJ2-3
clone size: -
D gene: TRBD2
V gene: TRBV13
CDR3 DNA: TGTGCCAGCAGCGCCCGCGGGACTAGCGGGAGGGCCCGGTGGACAGATACGCAGTATTTT
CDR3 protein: CASSARGTSGRARWTDTQYF

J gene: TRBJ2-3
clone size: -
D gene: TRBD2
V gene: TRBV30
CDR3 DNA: TGTGCCTGGAGTGTCGGGAGGGGCACAGATACGCAGTATTTT
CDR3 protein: CAWSVGRGTDTQYF

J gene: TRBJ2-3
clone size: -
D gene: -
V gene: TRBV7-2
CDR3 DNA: TGTGCCAGCAGCTTAGCCCGGGTGTCCTCAGATACGCAGTATTTT
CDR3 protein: CASSLARVSSDTQYF

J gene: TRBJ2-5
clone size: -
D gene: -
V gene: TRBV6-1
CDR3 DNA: TGTGCCAGCGGGTCGGTCGGATGGGAGACCCAGTACTTC
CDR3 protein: CASGSVGWETQYF

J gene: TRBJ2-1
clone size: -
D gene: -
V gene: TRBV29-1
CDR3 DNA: TGCAGCGGAGCCGGGGGCATGAATGAGCAGTTCTTC
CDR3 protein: CSGAGGMNEQFF

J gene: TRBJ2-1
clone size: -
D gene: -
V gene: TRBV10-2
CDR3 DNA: TGCGCCAGCAGTGAGTCTGGGGCCGGGAGTGCGCTAAATGAGCAGTTCTTC
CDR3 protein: CASSESGAGSALNEQFF

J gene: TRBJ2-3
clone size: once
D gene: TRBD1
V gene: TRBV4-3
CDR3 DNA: TGCGCCAGCAGCACGAGACAGGGGGCGCGTGCCACAGATACGCAGTATTTT
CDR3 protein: CASSTRQGARATDTQYF

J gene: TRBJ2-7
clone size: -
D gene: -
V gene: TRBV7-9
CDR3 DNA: TGTGCCAGCAGCGCCTCACAGGGAATCCCCTACGAGCAGTACTTC
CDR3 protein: CASSASQGIPYEQYF

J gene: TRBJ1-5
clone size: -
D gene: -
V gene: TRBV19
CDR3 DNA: TGTGCCAGTAGTTTTTCTTTGGTCGCCGACAGTTTATCGTCCCAGCATTTT
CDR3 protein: CASSFSLVADSLSSQHF

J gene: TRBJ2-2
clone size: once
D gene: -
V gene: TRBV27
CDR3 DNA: TGTGCCAGCAAGACAGACACCGGGGAGCTGTTTTTT
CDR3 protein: CASKTDTGELFF

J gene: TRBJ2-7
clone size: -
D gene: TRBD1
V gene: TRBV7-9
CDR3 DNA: TGTGCCAGCAGCCTCCGGGACAGGCCTTTCGAGCAGTACTTC
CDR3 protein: CASSLRDRPFEQYF